The 30 T cell receptor beta chains listed next were all sequenced from one sample in a study of somatic mutations in cytotoxic T cells in rheumatoid arthritis. Assay used: immunoSEQ multiplex PCR; TCRdb lists only in-frame clones, some missing. The data show some 38,000 clones, approximately 84% seen once. The sample consisted of CD8+ T cells sorted from blood. Source of these receptors: a man aged 40-55 years in good health.

The chain links TRBV27 to TRBJ2-2, with D possibly TRBD2 on 6 matching bases. V lost 0 bases to trimming and J lost 5 bases, with 7 bases between them. Germline V gives CDR1 MNHEY, CDR2 SMNVEV (reference sequence). The CDR3 has 14 residues. The CDR3 loop reads CASSLSEGTGELFF. The DNA of the CDR3 is TGTGCCAGCAGTTTATCGGAGGGTACCGGGGAGCTGTTTTTT.

The genes are TRBV5-1 and TRBJ2-3, with 12 positions matching TRBD2. The CDR3 covers 17 residues. Germline CDR1 and CDR2: SGHRS and YFSETQ. J was trimmed by 3 bases and V by 3 bases; bases with no gene match: 8. CDR3 in amino acids: CASSWATSGSWTDTQYF. For the CDR3, the DNA is TGCGCCAGCAGCTGGGCGACTAGCGGGAGTTGGACAGATACGCAGTATTTT.

This chain connects TRBV9 to TRBJ2-1, with TRBD1 as a possible D gene (6 bases). V lost 3 bases and J lost 0, with 16 bases in between. Germline V gene lookup returns CDR1 SGDLS and CDR2 YYNGEE. The CDR3 loop spans 17 amino acids. The CDR3 here is CASSGRDTPSSYNEQFF. As DNA, the CDR3 is TGTGCCAGCAGCGGCCGGGACACACCTAGCTCCTACAATGAGCAGTTCTTC.

The chain recombines TRBV13 with TRBJ1-4, with unresolved D. The V end was cut by 0 bases, the J end by 8 bases, with 10 bases between. The CDR3 consists of 14 residues. Per germline, CDR1 PRHDT and CDR2 FYEKMQ (reference sequence). The CDR3 sequence is CASSLGYGGEKLFF. In nucleotides, the CDR3 is TGTGCCAGCAGCTTAGGTTACGGAGGCGAAAAACTGTTTTTT.

The V call is TRBV27, the J call TRBJ1-1; TRBD1 might be the D (5 bases). V was cut by 7 bases and J by 6 bases, with 18 bases left in between. This CDR3 is built from 14 residues. From germline, CDR1 is MNHEY and CDR2 SMNVEV (reference sequence). The CDR3 DNA follows: TGTGCCAGCAAAGCGTGGGGGGTTGGTTCTGAAGCTTTCTTT. Its translation: CASKAWGVGSEAFF.

V is TRBV19 and J is TRBJ2-7; 10 bases match TRBD1. The CDR3 runs to 16 residues. The V and J ends lost 3 bases and 2 bases, in that order; junction bases with no gene match: 7. The germline CDR1 and CDR2 sequences are LNHDA and SQIVND (reference sequence). CDR3 nucleotides: TGTGCCAGTAGTATTGGGACAGGGGAGTTCGCCTACGAGCAGTACTTC. Encoded protein: CASSIGTGEFAYEQYF.

This chain connects TRBV29-1 to TRBJ2-2; perhaps TRBD2 as D (6 bases). The V end lost 7 bases, the J end lost 8 bases, and 11 bases lay between the germline ends. Germline V CDR1 and CDR2: SQVTM, ANQGSEA. The CDR3 is 11 amino acids. CDR3 sequence: CSGFGGGELFF. Written as DNA, the CDR3 is TGCAGCGGATTCGGGGGAGGGGAGCTGTTTTTT.

The chain is built from TRBV5-1 and TRBJ2-3, with 12 bases identical to TRBD2. This CDR3 has 16 residues. The V gene's germline CDR1 is SGHRS and CDR2 YFSETQ. J gave up 4 bases and V 0 bases, and 3 bases lay outside the gene matches. DNA for the CDR3: TGCGCCAGCAGCTTGGAACTAGCGGGAGGTGCAGATACGCAGTATTTT. Protein: CASSLELAGGADTQYF.

The genes are TRBV19 and TRBJ1-1; no clear D gene. CDR3 size: 13 residues. Deletions cut 1 base from V and 1 base from J, with 4 bases between. CDR1 and CDR2 from the germline V gene are LNHDA and SQIVND (reference sequence). The CDR3 region has the DNA TGTGCCAGTAGTATAGGCCCGAACACTGAAGCTTTCTTT. This translates into CASSIGPNTEAFF.

The rearrangement links TRBV19 to TRBJ1-5; D gene unclear. Looked up from germline, CDR1 is LNHDA and CDR2 is SQIVND (reference sequence). The CDR3 is 14 amino acids. Deletions cut 0 bases from V and 3 bases from J, with 6 bases between. CDR3 DNA: TGTGCCAGTAGTATAGAGAGTTACAATCAGCCCCAGCATTTT. Translating gives CASSIESYNQPQHF.

CDR3 sequence reads: CASREGITEAFF. The CDR3 DNA reads TGCGCCAGCAGGGAGGGCATCACTGAAGCTTTCTTT. The chain joins TRBV10-2 to TRBJ1-1, with D uncertain. This CDR3 comprises 12 residues. Trimming stripped 6 bases from V and 4 bases from J, with 9 bases between. Germline V gene sequence: CDR1 WSHSY, CDR2 SAAADI.

CDR3 loop: CASRSERGEGQETQYF. The CDR3, as DNA: TGCGCCAGCCGGTCCGAGAGGGGAGAGGGCCAAGAGACCCAGTACTTC. This chain connects TRBV4-1 to TRBJ2-5; D could derive from TRBD1 or TRBD2 (5 bases each). V dropped 8 bases and J dropped 1 base, with 20 bases sitting between them. The length of the CDR3 is 16 residues. Germline CDR1 and CDR2: MGHRA and YSYEKL.

V gene TRBV19 combines with J gene TRBJ2-5; 11 nucleotides agree with TRBD2. Germline V lookup: CDR1 LNHDA, CDR2 SQIVND (reference sequence). J lost 5 bases, V lost 7 bases, and 12 bases had no gene match. The CDR3 length is 16 residues. CDR3 DNA: TGTGCCAGTACCGACAGCTACCTAGCGGGGGGTGAGACCCAGTACTTC. Residues: CASTDSYLAGGETQYF.

The J gene is TRBJ1-2, the V gene TRBV13, with 7 bases matching TRBD1. The CDR3 is made up of 13 amino acids. V trimming: 4 bases; J trimming: 4 bases; junction bases outside the gene matches: 3. Per the germline V gene, CDR1 is PRHDT and CDR2 is FYEKMQ (reference sequence). The CDR3 sequence is CASSSGTAYGYTF. CDR3 nucleotide sequence: TGTGCCAGCAGCTCAGGGACAGCCTATGGCTACACCTTC.

The CDR3 loop reads CASSPEGQRNEKLFF. The CDR3 DNA follows: TGTGCCAGCAGTCCCGAGGGACAGCGGAATGAAAAACTGTTTTTT. This chain joins TRBV27 and TRBJ1-4; TRBD1 agrees at 7 bases. This CDR3 region has 15 residues. The germline gives CDR1 MNHEY, CDR2 SMNVEV (reference sequence). V shed 5 bases, J shed 5 bases, and the junction held 8 bases outside the gene matches. Drawing the rest from reference TRBV27 and TRBJ1-4, the complete variable domain is EAQVTQNPRYLITVTGKKLTVTCSQNMNHEYMSWYRQDPGLGLRQIYYSMNVEVTDKGDVPEGYKVSRKEKRNFPLILESPSPNQTSLYFCASSPEGQRNEKLFFGSGTQLSVL.

In this sample, this clone turned up once. V is TRBV28 and J is TRBJ2-7; TRBD1 matches 10 bases. This CDR3 contains 14 residues. V trimming: 6 bases; J trimming: 4 bases; junction bases outside the gene matches: 6. In germline, CDR1 is MDHEN, CDR2 SYDVKM. CDR3 protein: CASSSGQGVYEQYF. The CDR3 DNA reads TGTGCCAGCAGCTCAGGACAGGGGGTTTACGAGCAGTACTTC.

The J gene is TRBJ1-1, the V gene TRBV2, with D perhaps TRBD1 (6 bases). V dropped 8 bases and J dropped 1 base, with 14 bases sitting between them. Germline assignment: CDR1 SNHLY and CDR2 FYNNEI. The length of the CDR3 is 14 residues. The CDR3 nucleotides are TGTGCCAGCTCTACAGGGTTGAGGAACACTGAAGCTTTCTTT. As protein: CASSTGLRNTEAFF.

The chain carries TRBV9 and TRBJ2-1; 7 nucleotides line up with TRBD2. V dropped 0 bases and J dropped 4; count of bases not matched to a gene: 4. CDR3 length equals 15 residues. Germline assignment: CDR1 SGDLS and CDR2 YYNGEE. The CDR3 region is CASSVALAAYNEQFF. CDR3 nucleotides: TGTGCCAGCAGCGTAGCCCTAGCGGCATACAATGAGCAGTTCTTC.

The chain uses TRBV29-1 and TRBJ2-7; no definite D call. V gave up 6 bases and J gave up 1 base, with 10 bases separating them. CDR1 and CDR2 (germline): SQVTM, ANQGSEA. The CDR3 contains 12 residues. The CDR3 DNA reads as TGCAGCGTGTTCGAGAGTTCCTACGAGCAGTACTTC. It yields the protein CSVFESSYEQYF.

This chain uses TRBV11-2 with TRBJ2-2; 8 positions match TRBD1. There are 15 residues in the CDR3. Germline V gives CDR1 SGHAT, CDR2 FQNNGV. Unmatched junction bases numbered 3, after V lost 3 bases and J lost 3 bases. The CDR3 sequence is CASSFTDRDTGELFF. CDR3 nucleotide sequence: TGTGCCAGCAGCTTCACGGACAGGGACACCGGGGAGCTGTTTTTT.

Only a few counts were recorded for this clone. V and J are TRBV11-2 and TRBJ1-2, with a tentative D call TRBD1 (5 bases). Deletions cut 3 bases from V and 2 bases from J, with 13 bases between. The CDR3 runs to 15 residues. CDR1 SGHAT and CDR2 FQNNGV come from the germline V gene. In DNA, the CDR3 is TGTGCCAGCAGCTTGGGGCAGGGATGGAACTATGGCTACACCTTC. Its protein product is CASSLGQGWNYGYTF.

The chain combines TRBV19 with TRBJ2-7, with D unclear. Deletions cut 4 bases from V and 5 bases from J, with 6 bases between. The germline CDR1 and CDR2 sequences are LNHDA and SQIVND (reference sequence). The CDR3 sequence is 11 residues long. The CDR3 region has the DNA TGTGCCAGTAGTAGCGTGGACGAGCAGTACTTC. This codes for CASSSVDEQYF.

This chain joins TRBV19 and TRBJ2-7; TRBD1 matches at 7 bases. The CDR3 runs 13 residues. Unmatched junction bases numbered 5, after V lost 6 bases and J lost 3 bases. Per the germline V gene, CDR1 is LNHDA and CDR2 is SQIVND (reference sequence). CDR3: CASSTTGYYEQYF. The CDR3 DNA sequence: TGTGCCAGTAGCACGACAGGGTACTACGAGCAGTACTTC.

This clone occurred a few times. V and J are TRBV4-2 and TRBJ1-5; TRBD1 agrees at 8 bases. This CDR3 has 15 residues. V was clipped by 4 bases and J by 0 bases; unmatched bases: 2. The V gene's germline CDR1 is LGHNA and CDR2 YNFKEQ. The CDR3 reads CASSPTGVSNQPQHF. The CDR3 region has the DNA TGTGCCAGCAGCCCGACAGGGGTTAGCAATCAGCCCCAGCATTTT.

The chain carries TRBV29-1 and TRBJ1-2, with D possibly matching TRBD1 (5 bases). The CDR3 extends over 12 amino acids. Per the germline V gene, CDR1 is SQVTM and CDR2 is ANQGSEA. V lost 6 bases to trimming and J lost 2 bases, with 10 bases between them. The CDR3 nucleotides are TGCAGCGTGGTCGACAGAAACTATGGCTACACCTTC. This translates into CSVVDRNYGYTF.

The CDR3 sequence: CASSDTENTEAFF. The CDR3, as DNA: TGTGCCAGCAGTGATACAGAGAACACTGAAGCTTTCTTT. J is TRBJ1-1 and V is TRBV6-1; D is uncertain. The CDR3 covers 13 residues. Germline CDR1 and CDR2: MNHNS and SASEGT. The V gene lost 3 bases and the J gene lost 1 base, with 6 bases spanning the gap.

The rearrangement joins TRBV29-1 to TRBJ2-7, with TRBD1 matching over 10 bases. This CDR3 is 16 amino acids long. Trimming at V came to 2 bases and at J to 2 bases, leaving 9 bases not matched to a gene. Germline V gene sequence: CDR1 SQVTM, CDR2 ANQGSEA. The CDR3 DNA reads as TGCAGCGTTGAAATTGGCAGGACAGGGGGTACCTACGAGCAGTACTTC. This codes for CSVEIGRTGGTYEQYF.

The CDR3 region is CSVEGSGQVSSEQYF. DNA of the CDR3: TGCAGCGTTGAAGGGTCGGGACAGGTTTCGTCCGAGCAGTACTTC. The chain employs TRBV29-1 and TRBJ2-7, with 8 nucleotides matching TRBD1. J lost 6 bases, V lost 1 base, and 11 bases had no gene match. Germline V lookup: CDR1 SQVTM, CDR2 ANQGSEA. The CDR3 contains 15 residues.

The gene calls are TRBV28 and TRBJ2-2, with TRBD1 matching 7 bases. The V and J ends lost 4 bases and 6 bases, in that order; junction bases with no gene match: 2. Germline V gene lookup returns CDR1 MDHEN and CDR2 SYDVKM. The CDR3 has 13 residues. The CDR3 loop reads CASSWTGAGELFF. As DNA, the CDR3 is TGTGCCAGCAGTTGGACAGGTGCCGGGGAGCTGTTTTTT.

This chain uses TRBV6-6 with TRBJ1-4; 7 nucleotides agree with TRBD1. V shed 2 bases, J shed 8 bases, and the junction held 8 bases outside the gene matches. CDR1 and CDR2 from the germline V gene are MNHNY and SVGAGI (reference sequence). This CDR3 is built from 15 residues. In DNA form, the CDR3 reads TGTGCCAGCAGTTACGGACGGGACAGATACGAAAAACTGTTTTTT. Its protein product is CASSYGRDRYEKLFF.